These 8 T cell receptor beta chains share one sample of origin, sequenced in a study of T-cell memory formation after mild COVID-19. TCRdb reanalysed the 5' RACE reads using MiXCR and keeps one entry per CDR3 protein. The table lists 450,000 to 700,000 distinct CDR3 sequences, over 15% of them singletons. Source material: PBMCs or a T cell subset sorted from them (not recorded which). The receptors here all came from an adult woman who had mild COVID-19 (a few samples of this study predate the infection). Cell type and time point are not known.

This clonotype came up a few times. The V call is TRBV12-3 or TRBV12-4, the J call TRBJ2-3, with 9 bases identical to TRBD2. CDR3 length equals 18 residues. The J segment lost 2 bases and the V segment lost 5 bases, leaving 14 bases of the junction unmatched. CDR3 loop: CASSLGYSRTSVTDTQYF. CDR3 in DNA: TGTGCCAGCAGTCTAGGGTATTCCCGGACTAGCGTCACAGATACGCAGTATTTT.

This clonotype has more than one count but fewer than ten. J is TRBJ1-1 and V is TRBV20-1; TRBD1 is a possible D gene (5 bases). V dropped 3 bases and J dropped 5 bases, with 13 bases sitting between them. Germline V CDR1 and CDR2: DFQATT, SNEGSKA (reference sequence). CDR3 size: 13 residues. CDR3 nucleotides: TGCAGTGCTAGGGTCCGGGGGAAAACTGAAGCTTTCTTT. Translated, it gives CSARVRGKTEAFF.

The chain has TRBV7-3 and TRBJ1-1; D is ambiguous. Germline loops: CDR1 SGHTA, CDR2 FQGTGA. Trimming took off 2 bases at V and 3 bases at J, with 7 bases between the two ends. CDR3 length equals 13 residues. In DNA form, the CDR3 reads TGTGCCAGCAGCTTACTAGCTGACACTGAAGCTTTCTTT. Translated, it gives CASSLLADTEAFF.

This clonotype has only a few counts. The chain has TRBV19 and TRBJ1-5; possible D gene TRBD1, 5 bases. This CDR3 is built from 14 residues. Trimming took off 6 bases at V and 3 bases at J, with 12 bases between the two ends. The germline V gene encodes CDR1 LNHDA and CDR2 SQIVND (reference sequence). CDR3 in amino acids: CASSIAGSNQPQHF. The CDR3 nucleotides read TGTGCCAGTAGCATTGCAGGGTCCAATCAGCCCCAGCATTTT.

The CDR3 sequence: CSALDLAEIYEQYF. DNA for the CDR3: TGCAGTGCATTAGACCTAGCGGAGATCTACGAGCAGTACTTC. The V gene is TRBV20-1, the J gene TRBJ2-7; the match to TRBD2 covers 7 bases. The ends lost 6 bases at V and 3 bases at J; junction bases unmatched: 11. In germline, CDR1 is DFQATT, CDR2 SNEGSKA (reference sequence). The CDR3 extends over 14 amino acids.

This clonotype was recorded a few times. The chain is built from TRBV12-3 or TRBV12-4 and TRBJ1-5; D is unresolved. The length of the CDR3 is 13 residues. The germline V and J ends were trimmed by 3 bases and 3 bases, with 6 bases remaining between them. As DNA, the CDR3 is TGTGCCAGCAGTTTTTCAGACAATCAGCCCCAGCATTTT. Translated, it gives CASSFSDNQPQHF.

J is TRBJ2-3 and V is TRBV15; D is perhaps TRBD2 (5 bases). Trimming left V 1 base short and J 4 bases short, with 9 bases between. Germline V gene data show CDR1 as LNHNV and CDR2 as YYDKDF (reference sequence). The CDR3 loop spans 14 amino acids. CDR3 residues: CATSRAAAADTQYF. CDR3 nucleotide sequence: TGTGCCACCAGCAGAGCGGCAGCGGCAGATACGCAGTATTTT.

This clonotype has a count of ten or more. J is TRBJ1-2 and V is TRBV7-3; a possible D gene is TRBD1 (5 bases). This CDR3 spans 13 amino acids. V lost 5 bases, J lost 8 bases, and 15 bases lay in between. Germline CDR1 reads SGHTA; CDR2 reads FQGTGA. For the CDR3, the DNA is TGTGCCAGCAGCCCCGAAGGCCGGGGGGGCTACACCTTC. Translated, it gives CASSPEGRGGYTF.